This TCR beta chain was identified in a study of blood T cell repertoires in COVID-19. This CDR3 spans 15 amino acids. The germline gives CDR1 SEHNR, CDR2 FQNEAQ (reference sequence). The ends lost 3 bases at V and 5 bases at J; junction bases unmatched: 4. Original data processing: Amplification of reference gene primers provided the estimated nucleated cell counts. Profiling relied on immunoSEQ multiplex PCR, and the TCRdb table lists in-frame clones only, not all of them. V, J and clone size reflect that table, while D and trimming were determined from the DNA. The sample shows 130,000 to 150,000 clones, approximately 82% of them seen only once.

The chain employs TRBV7-9 and TRBJ1-4; 9 positions match TRBD1. Sequencing was done on a sample of peripheral blood. The receptor was isolated from a human donor with acute or convalescent COVID-19. The donor label of this sample is uncertain. The CDR3 DNA follows: TGTGCCAGCAGCTTGGGGGACAGGGTCAATGAAAAACTGTTTTTT. It encodes CASSLGDRVNEKLFF.